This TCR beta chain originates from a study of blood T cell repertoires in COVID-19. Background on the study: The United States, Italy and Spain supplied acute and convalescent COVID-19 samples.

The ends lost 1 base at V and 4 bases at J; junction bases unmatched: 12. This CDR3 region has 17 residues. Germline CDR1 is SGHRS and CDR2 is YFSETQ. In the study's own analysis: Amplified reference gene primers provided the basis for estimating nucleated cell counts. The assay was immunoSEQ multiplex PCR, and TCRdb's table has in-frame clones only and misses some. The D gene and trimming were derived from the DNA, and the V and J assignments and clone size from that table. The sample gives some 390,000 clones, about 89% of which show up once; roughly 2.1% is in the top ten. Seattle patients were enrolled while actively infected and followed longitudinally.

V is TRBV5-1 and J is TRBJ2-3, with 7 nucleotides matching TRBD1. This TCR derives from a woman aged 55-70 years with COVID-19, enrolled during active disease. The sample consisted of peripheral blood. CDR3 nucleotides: TGCGCCAGCAGCTTGCAACCTCCGGGCCAGGGGGCAGATACGCAGTATTTT. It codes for CASSLQPPGQGADTQYF.